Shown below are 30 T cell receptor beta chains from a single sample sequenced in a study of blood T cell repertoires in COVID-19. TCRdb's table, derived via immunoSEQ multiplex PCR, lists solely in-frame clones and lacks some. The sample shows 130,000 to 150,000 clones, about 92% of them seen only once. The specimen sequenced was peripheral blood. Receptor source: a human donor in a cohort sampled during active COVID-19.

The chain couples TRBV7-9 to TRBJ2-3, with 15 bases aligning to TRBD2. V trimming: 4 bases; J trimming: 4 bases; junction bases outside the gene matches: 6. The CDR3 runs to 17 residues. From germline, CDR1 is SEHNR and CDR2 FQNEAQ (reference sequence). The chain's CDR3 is CASSSGTSGGSPDTQYF. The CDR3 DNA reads TGTGCCAGCAGCTCGGGGACTAGCGGGGGGTCCCCAGATACGCAGTATTTT.

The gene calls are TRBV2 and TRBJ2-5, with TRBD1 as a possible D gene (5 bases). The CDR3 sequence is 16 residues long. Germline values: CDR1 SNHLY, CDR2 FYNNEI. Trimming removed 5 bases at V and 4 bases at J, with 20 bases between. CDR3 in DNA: TGTGCCAGCAGTATGACGGACATCCTCTTAGTAGAGACCCAGTACTTC. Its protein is CASSMTDILLVETQYF.

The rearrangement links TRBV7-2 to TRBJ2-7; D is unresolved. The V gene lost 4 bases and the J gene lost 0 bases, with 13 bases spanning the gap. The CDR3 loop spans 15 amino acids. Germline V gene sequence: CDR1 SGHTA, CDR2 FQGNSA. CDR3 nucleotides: TGTGCCAGCAGCTCGCCAGACATCTCCTCCTACGAGCAGTACTTC. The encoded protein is CASSSPDISSYEQYF.

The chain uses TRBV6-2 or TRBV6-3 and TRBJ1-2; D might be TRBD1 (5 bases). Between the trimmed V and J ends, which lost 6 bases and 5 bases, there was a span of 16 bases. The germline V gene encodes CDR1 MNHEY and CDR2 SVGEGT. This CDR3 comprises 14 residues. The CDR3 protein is CASSPTGGSYGYTF. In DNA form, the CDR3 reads TGTGCCAGCAGCCCTACCGGGGGTAGTTATGGCTACACCTTC.

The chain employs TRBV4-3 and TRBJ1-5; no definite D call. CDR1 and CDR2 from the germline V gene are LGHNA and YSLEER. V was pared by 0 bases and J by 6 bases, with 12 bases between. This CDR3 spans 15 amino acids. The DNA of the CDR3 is TGCGCCAGCAGCCAAGATCTGTCACCCGGTCAGCCCCAGCATTTT. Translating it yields CASSQDLSPGQPQHF.

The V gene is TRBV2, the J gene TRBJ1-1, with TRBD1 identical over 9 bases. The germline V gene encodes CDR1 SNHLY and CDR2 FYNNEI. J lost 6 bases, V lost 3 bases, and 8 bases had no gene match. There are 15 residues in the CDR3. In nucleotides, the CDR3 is TGTGCCAGCAGTGAGGCCGGGACAGGGTTATCTGAAGCTTTCTTT. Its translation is CASSEAGTGLSEAFF.

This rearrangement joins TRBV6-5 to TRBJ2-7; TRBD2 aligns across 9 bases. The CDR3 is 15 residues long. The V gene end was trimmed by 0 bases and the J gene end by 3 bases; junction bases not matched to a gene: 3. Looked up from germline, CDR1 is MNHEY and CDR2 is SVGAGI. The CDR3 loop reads CASSYSGLAVYEQYF. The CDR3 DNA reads TGTGCCAGCAGTTACTCGGGACTAGCAGTCTACGAGCAGTACTTC.

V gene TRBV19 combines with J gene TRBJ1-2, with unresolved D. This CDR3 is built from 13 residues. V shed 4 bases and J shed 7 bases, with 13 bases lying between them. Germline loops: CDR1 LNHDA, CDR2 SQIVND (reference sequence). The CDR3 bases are TGTGCCAGTAGTACTGGTTGGGAGAGTGGCTACACCTTC. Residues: CASSTGWESGYTF.

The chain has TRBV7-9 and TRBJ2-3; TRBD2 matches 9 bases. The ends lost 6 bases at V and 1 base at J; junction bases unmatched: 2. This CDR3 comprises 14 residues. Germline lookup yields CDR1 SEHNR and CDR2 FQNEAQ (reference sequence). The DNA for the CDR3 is TGTGCCAGCAGGCCTAGCGGGGGCACAGATACGCAGTATTTT. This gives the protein CASRPSGGTDTQYF. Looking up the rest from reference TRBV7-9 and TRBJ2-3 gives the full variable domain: DTGVSQNPRHKITKRGQNVTFRCDPISEHNRLYWYRQTLGQGPEFLTYFQNEAQLEKSRLLSDRFSAERPKGSFSTLEIQRTEQGDSAMYLCASRPSGGTDTQYFGPGTRLTVL.

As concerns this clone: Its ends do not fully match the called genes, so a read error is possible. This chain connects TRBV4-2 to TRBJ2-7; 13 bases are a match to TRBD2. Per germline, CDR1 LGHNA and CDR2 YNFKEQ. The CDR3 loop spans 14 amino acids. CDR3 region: CASSQDRTSGGLSF. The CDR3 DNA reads TGTGCCAGCAGCCAAGATAGGACTAGCGGGGGTCTGTCATTC.

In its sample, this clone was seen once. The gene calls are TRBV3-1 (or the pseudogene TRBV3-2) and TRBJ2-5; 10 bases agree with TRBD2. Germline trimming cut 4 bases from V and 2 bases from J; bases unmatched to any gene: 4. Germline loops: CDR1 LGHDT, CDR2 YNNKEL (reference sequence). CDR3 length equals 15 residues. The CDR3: CASSPGTSVQETQYF. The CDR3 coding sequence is TGTGCCAGCAGCCCCGGGACTAGCGTACAAGAGACCCAGTACTTC.

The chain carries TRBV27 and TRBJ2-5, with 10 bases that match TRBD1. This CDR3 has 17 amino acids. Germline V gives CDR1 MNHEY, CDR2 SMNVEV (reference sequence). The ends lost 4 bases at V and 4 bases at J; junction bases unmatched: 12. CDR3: CASSSTRSTGGVETQYF. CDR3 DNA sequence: TGTGCCAGCAGTTCCACCCGTTCGACAGGGGGCGTAGAGACCCAGTACTTC.

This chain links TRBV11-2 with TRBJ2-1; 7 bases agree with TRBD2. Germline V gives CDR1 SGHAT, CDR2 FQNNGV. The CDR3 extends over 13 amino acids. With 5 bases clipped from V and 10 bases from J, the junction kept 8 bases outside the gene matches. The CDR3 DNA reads TGTGCCAGCAGCCTGACTAGCAATGGCGAGCAGTTCTTC. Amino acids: CASSLTSNGEQFF.

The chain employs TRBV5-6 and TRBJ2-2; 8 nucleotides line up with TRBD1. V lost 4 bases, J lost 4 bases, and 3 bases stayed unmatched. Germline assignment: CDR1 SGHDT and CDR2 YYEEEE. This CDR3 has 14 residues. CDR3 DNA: TGTGCCAGCAGCGGAACAGGGGGCACCGGGGAGCTGTTTTTT. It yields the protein CASSGTGGTGELFF.

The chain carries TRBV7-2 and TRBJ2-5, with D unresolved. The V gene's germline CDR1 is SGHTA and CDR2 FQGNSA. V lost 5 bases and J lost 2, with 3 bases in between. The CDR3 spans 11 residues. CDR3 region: CASSQQETQYF. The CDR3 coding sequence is TGTGCCAGCAGCCAGCAAGAGACCCAGTACTTC.

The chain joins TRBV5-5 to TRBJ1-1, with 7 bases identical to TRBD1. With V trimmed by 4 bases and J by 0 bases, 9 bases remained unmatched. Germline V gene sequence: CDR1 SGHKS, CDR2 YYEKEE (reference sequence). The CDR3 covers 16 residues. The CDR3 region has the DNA TGTGCCAGCAGCCACGGGACAGTCGTCATGAACACTGAAGCTTTCTTT. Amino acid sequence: CASSHGTVVMNTEAFF.

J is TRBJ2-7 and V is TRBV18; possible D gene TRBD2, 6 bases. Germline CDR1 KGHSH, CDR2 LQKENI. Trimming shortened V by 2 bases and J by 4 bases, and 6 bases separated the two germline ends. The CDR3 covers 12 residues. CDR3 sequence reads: CASSPAGYEQYF. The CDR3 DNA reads TGTGCCAGCTCACCAGCGGGGTACGAGCAGTACTTC.

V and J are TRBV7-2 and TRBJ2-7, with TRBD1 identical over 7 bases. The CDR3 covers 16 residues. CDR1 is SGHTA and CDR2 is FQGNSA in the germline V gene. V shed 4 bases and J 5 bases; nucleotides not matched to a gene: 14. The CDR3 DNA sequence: TGTGCCAGCAGCTCTCCGCGTGCGACAGGGCTCGACGAGCAGTACTTC. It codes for CASSSPRATGLDEQYF.

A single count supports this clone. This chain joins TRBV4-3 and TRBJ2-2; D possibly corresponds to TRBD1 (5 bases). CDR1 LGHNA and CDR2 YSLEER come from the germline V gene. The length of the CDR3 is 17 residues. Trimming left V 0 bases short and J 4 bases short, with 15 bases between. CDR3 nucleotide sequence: TGCGCCAGCAGCCAAGAAAGGGGTAGCAGGTCCACCGGGGAGCTGTTTTTT. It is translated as CASSQERGSRSTGELFF.

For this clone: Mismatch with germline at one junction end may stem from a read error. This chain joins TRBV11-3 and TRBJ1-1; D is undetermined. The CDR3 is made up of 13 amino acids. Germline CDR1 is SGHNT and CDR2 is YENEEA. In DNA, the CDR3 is TGTGCCAGCAACTTAGATCACGGAGGTGAAGCTTTCTTT. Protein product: CASNLDHGGEAFF.

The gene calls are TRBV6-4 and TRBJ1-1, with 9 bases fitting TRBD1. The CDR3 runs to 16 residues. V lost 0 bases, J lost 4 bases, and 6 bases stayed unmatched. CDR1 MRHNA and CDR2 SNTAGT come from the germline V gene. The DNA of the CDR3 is TGTGCCAGCAGTGACTCGTCGACAGGGGGAATCACTGAAGCTTTCTTT. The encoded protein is CASSDSSTGGITEAFF.

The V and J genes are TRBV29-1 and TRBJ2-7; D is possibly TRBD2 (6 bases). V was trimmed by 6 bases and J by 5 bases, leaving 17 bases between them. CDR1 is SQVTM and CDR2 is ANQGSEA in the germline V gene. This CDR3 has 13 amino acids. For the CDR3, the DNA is TGCAGCGTCGTGGAGGGGTTTCGGGACGAGCAGTACTTC. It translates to CSVVEGFRDEQYF.

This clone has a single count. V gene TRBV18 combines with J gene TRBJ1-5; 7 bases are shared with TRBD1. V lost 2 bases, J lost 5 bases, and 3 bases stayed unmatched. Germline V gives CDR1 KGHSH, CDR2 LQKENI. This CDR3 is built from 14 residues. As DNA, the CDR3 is TGTGCCAGCTCACCAGAAACAGGGGATCAGCCCCAGCATTTT. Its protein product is CASSPETGDQPQHF.

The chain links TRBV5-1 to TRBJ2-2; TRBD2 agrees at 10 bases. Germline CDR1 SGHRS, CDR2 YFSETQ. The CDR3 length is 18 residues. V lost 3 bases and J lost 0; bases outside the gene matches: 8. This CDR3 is CASSSTHSGGANTGELFF. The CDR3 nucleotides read TGCGCCAGCAGCTCAACCCACAGCGGGGGGGCGAACACCGGGGAGCTGTTTTTT.

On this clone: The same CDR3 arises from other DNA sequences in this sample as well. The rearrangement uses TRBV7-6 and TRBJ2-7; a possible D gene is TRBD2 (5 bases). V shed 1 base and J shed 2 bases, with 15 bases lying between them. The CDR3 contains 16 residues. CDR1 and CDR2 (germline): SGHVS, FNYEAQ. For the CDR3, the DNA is TGTGCCAGCAGCTTAGAGGACTGGGCGGCTACCTACGAGCAGTACTTC. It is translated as CASSLEDWAATYEQYF.

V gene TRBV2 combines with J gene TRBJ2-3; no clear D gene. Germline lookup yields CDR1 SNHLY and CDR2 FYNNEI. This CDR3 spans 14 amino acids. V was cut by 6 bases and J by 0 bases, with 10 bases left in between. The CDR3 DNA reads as TGTGCCAGCAGGGCGACGGAGAGCACAGATACGCAGTATTTT. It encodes CASRATESTDTQYF. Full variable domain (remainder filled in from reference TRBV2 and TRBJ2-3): EPEVTQTPSHQVTQMGQEVILRCVPISNHLYFYWYRQILGQKVEFLVSFYNNEISEKSEIFDDQFSVERPDGSNFTLKIRSTKLEDSAMYFCASRATESTDTQYFGPGTRLTVL.

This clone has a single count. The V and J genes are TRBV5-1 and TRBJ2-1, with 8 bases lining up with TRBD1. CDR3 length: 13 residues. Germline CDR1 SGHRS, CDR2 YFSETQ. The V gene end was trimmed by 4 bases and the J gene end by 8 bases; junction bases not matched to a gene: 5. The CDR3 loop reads CASSPVDRDEQFF. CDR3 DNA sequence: TGCGCCAGCAGCCCGGTGGACAGGGATGAGCAGTTCTTC.

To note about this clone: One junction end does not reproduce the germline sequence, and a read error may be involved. This CDR3 is CVSSLDLRVKANEQFF. The DNA of the CDR3 is TGTGTCAGCAGCTTAGACCTCCGGGTTAAAGCCAATGAGCAGTTCTTC. The chain employs TRBV7-2 and TRBJ2-1; D is uncertain. Looked up from germline, CDR1 is SGHTA and CDR2 is FQGNSA. This CDR3 contains 16 residues.

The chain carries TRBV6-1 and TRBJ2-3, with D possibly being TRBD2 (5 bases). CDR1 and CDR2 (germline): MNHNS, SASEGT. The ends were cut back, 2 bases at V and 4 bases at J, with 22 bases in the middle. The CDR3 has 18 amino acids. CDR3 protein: CASSEWVNLLFSADTQYF. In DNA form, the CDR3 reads TGTGCCAGCAGTGAATGGGTAAACTTACTCTTTAGCGCAGATACGCAGTATTTT.

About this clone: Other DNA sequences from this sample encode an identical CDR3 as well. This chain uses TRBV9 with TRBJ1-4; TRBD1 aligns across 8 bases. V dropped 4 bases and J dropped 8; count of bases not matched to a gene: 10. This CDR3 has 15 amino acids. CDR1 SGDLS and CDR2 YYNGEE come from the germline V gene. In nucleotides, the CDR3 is TGTGCCAGCAGCCCTCGGACAGGGTTAGGCGAAAAACTGTTTTTT. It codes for CASSPRTGLGEKLFF. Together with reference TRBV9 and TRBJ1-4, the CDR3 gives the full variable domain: DSGVTQTPKHLITATGQRVTLRCSPRSGDLSVYWYQQSLDQGLQFLIQYYNGEERAKGNILERFSAQQFPDLHSELNLSSLELGDSALYFCASSPRTGLGEKLFFGSGTQLSVL.